The 25 T cell receptor beta chains below all came from one sample that was sequenced in a study of T cell responses to AZD1222 COVID-19 vaccine. This table comes from immunoSEQ multiplex PCR, and its TCRdb copy is limited to in-frame clones, with some not included. The sample lists about 100,000 clones; 80% to 95% were seen once. This specimen consisted of peripheral blood, obtained on day 0 of AZD1222 vaccination. These receptor sequences come from an adult in good health.

CDR3 sequence reads: CASSPTTSGNYEQYF. As DNA, the CDR3 is TGTGCCAGCTCACCGACCACTAGCGGGAACTACGAGCAGTACTTC. The V gene is TRBV18, the J gene TRBJ2-7, with TRBD2 matching over 10 bases. The CDR3 covers 15 residues. Germline trimming cut 3 bases from V and 3 bases from J; bases unmatched to any gene: 5. Germline CDR1 is KGHSH and CDR2 is LQKENI.

The chain uses TRBV19 and TRBJ1-2; tentatively, D is TRBD1 (6 bases). V lost 7 bases, J lost 3 bases, and 15 bases lay in between. CDR3 length equals 14 residues. Germline values: CDR1 LNHDA, CDR2 SQIVND (reference sequence). The CDR3 loop reads CASNQGIPHYGYTF. The CDR3 coding sequence is TGTGCCAGTAACCAGGGGATCCCCCACTATGGCTACACCTTC.

This sequence joins TRBV7-2 and TRBJ1-5; 10 bases line up with TRBD1. The CDR3 consists of 17 residues. Germline lookup yields CDR1 SGHTA and CDR2 FQGNSA. J gave up 5 bases and V 5 bases, and 12 bases lay outside the gene matches. The DNA for the CDR3 is TGTGCCAGCAGCCCGGGGGGACAGGGGATTTATTATCAGCCCCAGCATTTT. Translated, it gives CASSPGGQGIYYQPQHF.

The chain uses TRBV3-1 (or the pseudogene TRBV3-2) and TRBJ2-4, with D perhaps matching TRBD2 (5 bases). CDR1 and CDR2 from the germline V gene are LGHDT and YNNKEL (reference sequence). Trimming removed 3 bases from V and 0 bases from J, with 12 bases in between. The CDR3 spans 16 residues. The CDR3 DNA reads as TGTGCCAGCAGCCATGGACTTTTGGAAGCCAAAAACATTCAGTACTTC. It translates to CASSHGLLEAKNIQYF.

This rearrangement joins TRBV18 to TRBJ2-7, with 7 bases that match TRBD1. Unmatched junction bases numbered 13, after V lost 6 bases and J lost 5 bases. The CDR3 totals 15 residues. CDR1 is KGHSH, CDR2 LQKENI, per germline. Written as DNA, the CDR3 is TGTGCCAGCTCCCCTCTCGAGGGGGCTGAGAACGAGCAGTACTTC. It is translated as CASSPLEGAENEQYF.

This chain joins TRBV28 and TRBJ1-5, with 7 bases that match TRBD1. With 5 bases clipped from V and 4 bases from J, the junction kept 5 bases outside the gene matches. CDR1 and CDR2 from the germline V gene are MDHEN and SYDVKM. The CDR3 spans 14 residues. The CDR3 bases are TGTGCCAGCAGTCCCGCAGGGGGAAATCAGCCCCAGCATTTT. Its translation: CASSPAGGNQPQHF.

V usage is TRBV9 and J usage is TRBJ1-1; D is undetermined. The CDR3 totals 12 residues. Germline V CDR1 and CDR2: SGDLS, YYNGEE. V lost 3 bases and J lost 5, with 8 bases in between. The CDR3 sequence is CASSAGGTEAFF. CDR3 coding DNA: TGTGCCAGCAGCGCCGGTGGGACTGAAGCTTTCTTT.

The table lists this clone with a count of one. J is TRBJ2-5 and V is TRBV2; D unclear. The V end was cut by 1 base, the J end by 5 bases, with 2 bases between. The CDR3 is 11 amino acids. CDR1 is SNHLY, CDR2 FYNNEI, per germline. This CDR3 is CASSEVETQYF. Written as DNA, the CDR3 is TGTGCCAGCAGTGAAGTGGAGACCCAGTACTTC.

The chain joins TRBV5-1 to TRBJ2-1; D unresolved. The CDR3 totals 15 residues. Trimming took 0 bases from V and 6 from J, leaving 13 bases between them. CDR1 is SGHRS, CDR2 YFSETQ, per germline. CDR3 in amino acids: CASSLVADMVNEQFF. The CDR3 DNA reads TGCGCCAGCAGCTTGGTAGCAGACATGGTCAATGAGCAGTTCTTC.

Here the CDR3 reads CASSPYTDTQYF. In nucleotides, the CDR3 is TGTGCCAGCAGCCCTTACACAGATACGCAGTATTTT. The genes are TRBV7-8 and TRBJ2-3; D remains ambiguous. Trimming shortened V by 5 bases and J by 2 bases, and 5 bases separated the two germline ends. CDR3 length equals 12 residues. Per germline, CDR1 SGHVS and CDR2 FQNEAQ.

The chain links TRBV7-8 to TRBJ2-1; 9 bases map to TRBD2. Germline V gene lookup returns CDR1 SGHVS and CDR2 FQNEAQ. The CDR3 covers 17 residues. Unmatched junction bases numbered 5, after V lost 2 bases and J lost 0 bases. Here the CDR3 reads CASSLMAGGLSYNEQFF. The CDR3 DNA reads as TGTGCCAGCAGCTTAATGGCGGGAGGGCTCTCCTACAATGAGCAGTTCTTC.

The V call is TRBV27, the J call TRBJ2-7; D might be TRBD1 (6 bases). Germline values: CDR1 MNHEY, CDR2 SMNVEV (reference sequence). Trimming stripped 4 bases from V and 7 bases from J, with 20 bases between. The CDR3 is 15 residues long. CDR3 sequence: CASSSRSHRVGEQYF. The CDR3 nucleotides read TGTGCCAGCAGTTCCAGGAGTCACAGGGTGGGGGAGCAGTACTTC.

The chain recombines TRBV24-1 with TRBJ2-1, with 9 bases matching TRBD2. The V gene's germline CDR1 is KGHDR and CDR2 SFDVKD. The CDR3 has 15 residues. J gave up 7 bases and V 4 bases, and 7 bases lay outside the gene matches. CDR3 nucleotides: TGTGCCACCAGTGACCATAGCGGGAGTGGGAATGAGCAGTTCTTC. Encoded protein: CATSDHSGSGNEQFF.

The gene calls are TRBV18 and TRBJ1-3; a weak D match, TRBD1 (6 bases). The CDR3 consists of 17 residues. CDR1 KGHSH and CDR2 LQKENI come from the germline V gene. Trimming removed 1 base at V and 2 bases at J, with 15 bases between. The CDR3: CASSPLSQGLTGNTIYF. CDR3 in DNA: TGTGCCAGCTCACCACTCTCACAGGGACTAACTGGAAACACCATATATTTT.

The chain carries TRBV29-1 and TRBJ1-4, with D possibly being TRBD1 (5 bases). CDR3 length equals 14 residues. The ends were cut back, 7 bases at V and 0 bases at J, with 12 bases in the middle. Germline CDR1 SQVTM, CDR2 ANQGSEA. This chain's CDR3 is CSAGGLATNEKLFF. CDR3 coding DNA: TGCAGCGCCGGGGGGTTAGCAACTAATGAAAAACTGTTTTTT.

CDR3 loop: CASSSPIYGYTF. The CDR3 DNA reads TGTGCCAGTAGTTCACCGATCTATGGCTACACCTTC. J is TRBJ1-2 and V is TRBV19; D is uncertain. Germline V CDR1 and CDR2: LNHDA, SQIVND (reference sequence). The CDR3 loop spans 12 amino acids. The V and J ends lost 5 bases and 4 bases respectively, with 8 bases between them. The full variable domain, with the rest looked up from reference TRBV19 and TRBJ1-2, is DGGITQSPKYLFRKEGQNVTLSCEQNLNHDAMYWYRQDPGQGLRLIYYSQIVNDFQKGDIAEGYSVSREKKESFPLTVTSAQKNPTAFYLCASSSPIYGYTFGSGTRLTVV.

This chain connects TRBV28 to TRBJ2-7; possible D gene TRBD2, 5 bases. The CDR3 spans 16 residues. V was shortened by 7 bases and J by 6 bases, with 25 bases between the two germline ends. Germline V CDR1 and CDR2: MDHEN, SYDVKM. CDR3 residues: CASTTLAGPRSAEQYF. CDR3 DNA: TGTGCCAGCACCACGCTAGCCGGGCCTCGATCGGCCGAGCAGTACTTC.

Only a few counts were recorded for this clone. The J gene is TRBJ2-2, the V gene TRBV6-1; D might be TRBD1 or TRBD2, each matching 5 bases. Between the trimmed V and J ends, which lost 0 bases and 4 bases, there was a span of 15 bases. Germline CDR1 MNHNS, CDR2 SASEGT. This CDR3 is built from 17 residues. The CDR3 coding sequence is TGTGCCAGCAGTGAAGCAGGGGACGGACCCACCACCGGGGAGCTGTTTTTT. Protein sequence: CASSEAGDGPTTGELFF.

The chain is built from TRBV25-1 and TRBJ2-7; no reliable D call. The germline CDR1 and CDR2 sequences are MGHDK and SYGVNS. V dropped 4 bases and J dropped 7 bases, with 5 bases sitting between them. The CDR3 length is 10 residues. This CDR3 is CASSVREQYF. As DNA, the CDR3 is TGTGCCAGCAGTGTAAGAGAGCAGTACTTC.

This clone was detected only once. The chain carries TRBV10-3 and TRBJ2-1, with TRBD2 identical over 9 bases. Germline V gives CDR1 ENHRY, CDR2 SYGVKD. This CDR3 has 16 residues. Trimming at V came to 4 bases and at J to 6 bases, leaving 10 bases not matched to a gene. CDR3 nucleotides: TGTGCCATCAGTGGGCCGACTAGACTAGCGGTCAATGAGCAGTTCTTC. Translating it yields CAISGPTRLAVNEQFF.

The chain uses TRBV12-3 or TRBV12-4 and TRBJ2-7; D ambiguous. With 2 bases removed from V and 2 bases from J, the gap between germline ends came to 7 bases. This CDR3 is built from 13 residues. The CDR3 DNA follows: TGTGCCAGCAGTTTACAGGTAGCCTACGAGCAGTACTTC. Translation: CASSLQVAYEQYF.

This chain joins TRBV6-5 and TRBJ2-1, with D tentatively TRBD1 or TRBD2 (6 bases each). There are 13 residues in the CDR3. Looked up from germline, CDR1 is MNHEY and CDR2 is SVGAGI. V gave up 6 bases and J gave up 6 bases, with 12 bases separating them. CDR3 sequence (DNA): TGTGCCAGCAGAAAGGGGGACTCCAATGAGCAGTTCTTC. Translating it yields CASRKGDSNEQFF.

This clone was counted between two and nine times. This rearrangement joins TRBV4-2 to TRBJ2-2; TRBD2 matches at 7 bases. Trimming took 0 bases from V and 6 from J; bases not matched to a gene: 7. Germline V gene data show CDR1 as LGHNA and CDR2 as YNFKEQ. The length of the CDR3 is 16 residues. CDR3 DNA sequence: TGTGCCAGCAGCCAAGATGGGGCGGGAGAGGCCGGGGAGCTGTTTTTT. Residues: CASSQDGAGEAGELFF.

V usage is TRBV7-9 and J usage is TRBJ2-1; D ambiguous. Germline-derived CDR1 and CDR2 are SEHNR and FQNEAQ (reference sequence). V lost 4 bases and J 13 bases, leaving 11 bases between the germline ends. This CDR3 is 11 amino acids long. The CDR3 sequence is CASSSLGPQFF. The CDR3 DNA sequence: TGTGCCAGCAGCTCCCTCGGCCCCCAGTTCTTC.

V is TRBV6-6 and J is TRBJ2-7; 7 positions match TRBD1. This CDR3 comprises 14 residues. After removal of 6 bases from V and 1 base from J, the junction contained 6 bases not matched to a gene. CDR1 and CDR2 (germline): MNHNY, SVGAGI (reference sequence). The CDR3 loop is CASRSGTESYEQYF. The CDR3 bases are TGTGCCAGCAGGTCCGGGACAGAGTCCTACGAGCAGTACTTC.